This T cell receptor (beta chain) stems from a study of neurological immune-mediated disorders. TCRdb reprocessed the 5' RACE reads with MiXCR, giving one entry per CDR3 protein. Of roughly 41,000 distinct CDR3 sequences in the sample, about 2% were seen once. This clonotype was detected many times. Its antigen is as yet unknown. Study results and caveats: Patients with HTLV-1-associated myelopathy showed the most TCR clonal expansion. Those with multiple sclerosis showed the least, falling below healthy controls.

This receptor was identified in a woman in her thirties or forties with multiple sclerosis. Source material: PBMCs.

CDR3: CASSLGFEGNYGYTF. CDR3 in DNA: TGCGCCAGCAGCTTGGGATTTGAGGGAAACTATGGCTACACCTTC. The chain recombines TRBV5-1 with TRBJ1-2, with D uncertain. This CDR3 is built from 15 residues. With 0 bases removed from V and 2 bases from J, the gap between germline ends came to 11 bases. Germline assignment: CDR1 SGHRS and CDR2 YFSETQ.